This record looks at one TCR beta chain sequence and its context. Germline CDR1 and CDR2: KGHDR and SFDVKD. V lost 0 bases and J lost 7; bases outside the gene matches: 1. The CDR3 is 14 residues long. The record originates from a study of control samples from healthy donors and cancer patients. Method: immunoSEQ multiplex PCR; TCRdb's copy keeps in-frame clones and lacks some. The sample has 180,000 or so clones; around 91% are singletons. The V gene is TRBV24-1, the J gene TRBJ2-1; 8 bases align to TRBD2. This TCR derives from a woman between 25 and 40 years old in good health. Sequenced: blood. CDR3 residues: CATSDLRGGNEQFF. In nucleotides, the CDR3 is TGTGCCACCAGTGATTTGCGGGGGGGTAATGAGCAGTTCTTC.